This TCR beta chain was captured by sequencing in a study of blood T cell repertoires in COVID-19. About the research overall: The study drew acute and convalescent COVID-19 samples from the United States, Italy and Spain. The analysed material was cDNA or gDNA that came from T cells, B-cell-depleted T cells, or PBMCs.

Germline lookup yields CDR1 MNHEY and CDR2 SVGAGI. V gave up 7 bases and J gave up 7 bases, with 19 bases separating them. This CDR3 has 14 residues. In the source study's methods: Using reference gene primer amplification, nucleated cell counts were estimated. The data were produced by immunoSEQ multiplex PCR, yet TCRdb's version contains in-frame clones alone and is incomplete. That table gives V, J and clone size, and the DNA gave D and trimming. The sample lists 340,000 or so clones; about nine tenths were seen once. The TCR sequence derives from a man aged 50 to 60 with active or convalescent COVID-19. The specimen was peripheral blood. The chain recombines TRBV6-5 with TRBJ1-2, with D perhaps TRBD1 (5 bases). The CDR3 DNA is TGTGCCAGCAAAATCCTGACAGTACTGGCTGGCTACACCTTC. This codes for CASKILTVLAGYTF.